The 10 T cell receptor beta chains below all came from one sample that was sequenced in a study of blood T cells in healthy people across ages. For the second PCR, which ran for roughly 7 to 11 cycles, a sample-barcoded 5' primer and a J-beta primer mix were used. TCRdb reprocessed the 5' RACE reads via MiXCR and lists one record per CDR3 protein. The profile shows about a million distinct CDR3 sequences, around two fifths of them singletons. Sequencing was performed on blood. Receptors were obtained from a man younger than 30 in good health.

In its sample, this clonotype was seen a few times. The chain couples TRBV10-3 to TRBJ2-3; D gene uncertain. The CDR3 length is 13 residues. V lost 6 bases and J 2 bases, leaving 9 bases between the germline ends. Germline loops: CDR1 ENHRY, CDR2 SYGVKD. In DNA form, the CDR3 reads TGTGCCATCAGCGCCGGCGACACAGATACGCAGTATTTT. Residues: CAISAGDTDTQYF.

This clonotype has just a few counts. The chain employs TRBV6-2 or TRBV6-3 and TRBJ2-1; 11 bases map to TRBD2. J gave up 8 bases and V 6 bases, and 9 bases lay outside the gene matches. Germline-derived CDR1 and CDR2 are MNHEY and SVGEGT. The CDR3 has 15 residues. CDR3 amino acids: CASRFSGGAADEQFF. The DNA for the CDR3 is TGTGCCAGCAGATTTAGCGGGGGGGCCGCCGATGAGCAGTTCTTC.

CDR3 amino acids: CSARVLLNEQFF. DNA of the CDR3: TGCAGTGCTAGGGTACTTCTTAATGAGCAGTTCTTC. The rearrangement uses TRBV20-1 and TRBJ2-1; D is unresolved. There are 12 residues in the CDR3. V dropped 3 bases and J dropped 7 bases, with 10 bases sitting between them. Looked up from germline, CDR1 is DFQATT and CDR2 is SNEGSKA (reference sequence).

The J gene is TRBJ1-4, the V gene TRBV12-3 or TRBV12-4, with TRBD1 matching over 10 bases. The CDR3 length is 15 residues. V dropped 6 bases and J dropped 3; count of bases not matched to a gene: 4. The CDR3 DNA sequence: TGTGCCAGCAGCTATGGACAGGGGGCTAATGAAAAACTGTTTTTT. This encodes CASSYGQGANEKLFF.

The V gene is TRBV28, the J gene TRBJ1-5; a weak D match, TRBD1 (6 bases). Germline V gene sequence: CDR1 MDHEN, CDR2 SYDVKM. The CDR3 consists of 13 residues. Trimming took off 8 bases at V and 3 bases at J, with 11 bases between the two ends. The CDR3 sequence is CASEDSINQPQHF. As DNA, the CDR3 is TGTGCCAGCGAGGACAGCATCAATCAGCCCCAGCATTTT.

This clonotype was picked up many times. The rearrangement uses TRBV6-2 or TRBV6-3 and TRBJ2-7, with D perhaps matching TRBD1 (6 bases). The germline V gene encodes CDR1 MNHEY and CDR2 SVGEGT. CDR3 length: 15 amino acids. The V and J ends lost 8 bases and 1 base respectively, with 18 bases between them. The DNA of the CDR3 is TGTGCCAGCCGTGTGTACGGACAGATATCCTACGAGCAGTACTTC. Its translation is CASRVYGQISYEQYF.

The sample holds one count of this clonotype. The chain joins TRBV4-1 to TRBJ1-4; maybe TRBD1 (5 bases). This CDR3 is built from 14 residues. The V end lost 1 base, the J end lost 10 bases, and 13 bases lay between the germline ends. From germline, CDR1 is MGHRA and CDR2 YSYEKL. CDR3 in amino acids: CASSQGQGGGKLFF. DNA of the CDR3: TGCGCCAGCAGCCAAGGTCAGGGTGGTGGAAAACTGTTTTTT.

This clonotype appeared a few times. A junction boundary mismatches the germline segment, possibly from a read error. The genes are TRBV6-2 or TRBV6-3 and TRBJ2-5; D not certain. Looked up from germline, CDR1 is MNHEY and CDR2 is SVGEGT. The CDR3 spans 11 residues. For the CDR3, the DNA is TGTGTCAGCGTTGACCAAGAGACCCAGTACTTC. Protein product: CVSVDQETQYF.

The table lists this clonotype with a few counts. The rearrangement uses TRBV5-1 and TRBJ2-2; D gene unclear. With 2 bases removed from V and 3 bases from J, the gap between germline ends came to 11 bases. Germline values: CDR1 SGHRS, CDR2 YFSETQ. The CDR3 covers 15 residues. The CDR3 DNA reads as TGCGCCAGCAGCTTTTTGGGCAAGGACACCGGGGAGCTGTTTTTT. Translation gives CASSFLGKDTGELFF.

The chain employs TRBV14 and TRBJ2-1; the D gene could be TRBD1 or TRBD2 (5 bases each). The CDR3 is 17 residues long. The germline V and J ends were trimmed by 4 bases and 3 bases, with 19 bases remaining between them. Per the germline V gene, CDR1 is SGHDN and CDR2 is FVKESK. CDR3 sequence: CASSPYFGPRGYNEQFF. CDR3 nucleotides: TGTGCCAGCAGCCCCTATTTTGGCCCGAGGGGCTACAATGAGCAGTTCTTC.